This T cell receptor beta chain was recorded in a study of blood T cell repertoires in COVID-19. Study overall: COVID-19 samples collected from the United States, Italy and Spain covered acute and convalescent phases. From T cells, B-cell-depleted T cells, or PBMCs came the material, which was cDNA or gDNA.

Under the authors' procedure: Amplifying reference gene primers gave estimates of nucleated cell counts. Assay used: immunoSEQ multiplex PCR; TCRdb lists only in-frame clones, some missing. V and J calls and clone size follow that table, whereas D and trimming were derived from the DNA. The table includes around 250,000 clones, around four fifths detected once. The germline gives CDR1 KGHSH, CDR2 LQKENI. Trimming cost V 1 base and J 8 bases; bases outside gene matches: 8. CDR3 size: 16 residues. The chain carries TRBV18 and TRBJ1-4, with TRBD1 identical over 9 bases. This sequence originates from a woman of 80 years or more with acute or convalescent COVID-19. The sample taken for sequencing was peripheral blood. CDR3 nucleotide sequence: TGTGCCAGCTCACCACTTAGGGACACAGGGGGCGAAAAACTGTTTTTT. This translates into CASSPLRDTGGEKLFF.